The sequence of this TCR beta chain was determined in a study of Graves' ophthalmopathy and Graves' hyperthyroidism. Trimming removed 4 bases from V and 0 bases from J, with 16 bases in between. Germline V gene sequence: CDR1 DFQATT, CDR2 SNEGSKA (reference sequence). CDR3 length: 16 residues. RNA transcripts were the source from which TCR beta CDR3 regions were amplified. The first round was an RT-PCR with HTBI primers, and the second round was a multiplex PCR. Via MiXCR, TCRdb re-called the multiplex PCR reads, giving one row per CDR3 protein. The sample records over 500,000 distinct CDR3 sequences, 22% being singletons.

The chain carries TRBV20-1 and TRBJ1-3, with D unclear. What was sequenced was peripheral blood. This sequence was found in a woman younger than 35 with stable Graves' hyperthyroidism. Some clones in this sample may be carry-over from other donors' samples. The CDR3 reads CSAKTSERVSGNTIYF. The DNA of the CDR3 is TGCAGTGCTAAAACCTCGGAGAGAGTCTCTGGAAACACCATATATTTT.